Presented here are 27 T cell receptor beta chains from one specimen sequenced in a study of CD8 T cells in ankylosing spondylitis. Study-wide findings and caveats: What appeared characteristic of ankylosing spondylitis blood was a TCR beta motif of eight highly homologous variants.

For these TCRs, the target antigens are not known. TCRdb ran MiXCR on the 5' RACE reads and lists one entry per CDR3 protein. The sample yields 300,000 to 400,000 distinct CDR3 sequences, approximately 20% seen once. Sequenced input: blood, either unsorted or a sorted T cell fraction (not recorded which). Receptor source: a male donor with ankylosing spondylitis.

This clonotype was observed a few times. The rearrangement links TRBV3-1 to TRBJ2-1, with D tentatively TRBD2 (5 bases). V lost 3 bases to trimming and J lost 10 bases, with 16 bases between them. Germline CDR1 is LGHDT and CDR2 is YNNKEL (reference sequence). CDR3 length: 14 amino acids. The CDR3 nucleotides read TGTGCCAGCAGCCACCCCACCCGGACTTCAGAGCAGTTCTTC. Its protein is CASSHPTRTSEQFF.

This clonotype was counted at least ten times. This sequence joins TRBV29-1 and TRBJ2-5; D perhaps matches TRBD2 (5 bases). The germline V gene has CDR1 SQVTM and CDR2 ANQGSEA. CDR3 length equals 11 residues. Trimming removed 6 bases at V and 5 bases at J, with 10 bases between. Written as DNA, the CDR3 is TGCAGCGTGGGAGAGCCGGAGACCCAGTACTTC. Amino acids: CSVGEPETQYF.

The V call is TRBV7-2, the J call TRBJ2-3; D could derive from TRBD1 or TRBD2 (5 bases each). The CDR3 loop spans 16 amino acids. Germline V CDR1 and CDR2: SGHTA, FQGNSA. V was clipped by 0 bases and J by 5 bases, with 15 bases between them. CDR3 DNA sequence: TGTGCCAGCAGCTTAGCGCTAGGTGGGGGTCGAGATACGCAGTATTTT. Translation gives CASSLALGGGRDTQYF.

This clonotype came up a few times. This sequence joins TRBV29-1 and TRBJ2-5; a possible D gene is TRBD2 (6 bases). Trimming stripped 8 bases from V and 2 bases from J, with 12 bases between. The CDR3 runs 12 residues. Per germline, CDR1 SQVTM and CDR2 ANQGSEA. The CDR3 reads CSIGTLQETQYF. The CDR3 nucleotides read TGCAGCATTGGGACTTTACAAGAGACCCAGTACTTC.

This clonotype was observed a handful of times. This chain uses TRBV20-1 with TRBJ2-3; 10 bases are a match to TRBD1. V trimming: 8 bases; J trimming: 3 bases; junction bases outside the gene matches: 8. Germline CDR1 is DFQATT and CDR2 is SNEGSKA (reference sequence). CDR3 length: 14 amino acids. The CDR3 coding sequence is TGCAGTACCCCCGGGACAGGGGTAACAGATACGCAGTATTTT. Its translation: CSTPGTGVTDTQYF.

The chain is built from TRBV20-1 and TRBJ1-2; 9 bases match TRBD1. V lost 3 bases and J lost 8; bases outside the gene matches: 4. CDR3 length: 12 amino acids. Germline V gene data show CDR1 as DFQATT and CDR2 as SNEGSKA (reference sequence). The CDR3 protein is CSARNTGGGYTF. CDR3 DNA: TGCAGTGCTAGGAATACAGGGGGCGGCTACACCTTC.

The V call is TRBV5-1, the J call TRBJ2-7; D perhaps matches TRBD1 (5 bases). Germline V gene data show CDR1 as SGHRS and CDR2 as YFSETQ. V lost 0 bases and J lost 3, with 13 bases in between. The CDR3 covers 15 residues. CDR3 in DNA: TGCGCCAGCAGCTTGGTTCAGGGAAAAAACTACGAGCAGTACTTC. Encoded protein: CASSLVQGKNYEQYF.

This clonotype showed up just a few times. V is TRBV12-3 or TRBV12-4 and J is TRBJ1-1, with D possibly TRBD1 on 6 matching bases. This CDR3 has 13 residues. Deletions cut 3 bases from V and 5 bases from J, with 10 bases between. Written as DNA, the CDR3 is TGTGCCAGCAGTTTTTCGGGGACAACTGAAGCTTTCTTT. Amino acids: CASSFSGTTEAFF.

The rearrangement uses TRBV7-2 and TRBJ2-1, with D hard to call. The CDR3 runs 14 residues. Per the germline V gene, CDR1 is SGHTA and CDR2 is FQGNSA. The V gene lost 4 bases and the J gene lost 0 bases, with 7 bases spanning the gap. The CDR3 is CASSSVRSYNEQFF. The DNA for the CDR3 is TGTGCCAGCAGCTCCGTGCGCTCCTACAATGAGCAGTTCTTC.

The chain employs TRBV5-1 and TRBJ2-1; D unclear. The CDR3 has 17 residues. The germline V gene has CDR1 SGHRS and CDR2 YFSETQ. Trimming took 0 bases from V and 6 from J, leaving 19 bases between them. The CDR3 nucleotides read TGCGCCAGCAGCTTGGACGGACGCGTCGGATTGAGCAATGAGCAGTTCTTC. It yields the protein CASSLDGRVGLSNEQFF. The full variable domain, in which reference TRBV5-1 and TRBJ2-1 provide the parts outside the CDR3, is KAGVTQTPRYLIKTRGQQVTLSCSPISGHRSVSWYQQTPGQGLQFLFEYFSETQRNKGNFPGRFSGRQFSNSRSEMNVSTLELGDSALYLCASSLDGRVGLSNEQFFGPGTRLTVL.

This clonotype has more than one count but fewer than ten. The chain joins TRBV9 to TRBJ2-7; 8 nucleotides align to TRBD2. In germline, CDR1 is SGDLS, CDR2 YYNGEE. The CDR3 is made up of 15 amino acids. V shed 3 bases and J 3 bases; nucleotides not matched to a gene: 8. For the CDR3, the DNA is TGTGCCAGCAGCGCCGGACTAGCTAGCTACTACGAGCAGTACTTC. Translated, it gives CASSAGLASYYEQYF.

The chain carries TRBV6-2 or TRBV6-3 and TRBJ2-3; D tentatively reads TRBD1 or TRBD2 (5 bases each). The CDR3 runs 14 residues. Germline CDR1 MNHEY, CDR2 SVGEGT. Trimming pared 4 bases from V and 6 bases from J, leaving 14 bases between. The CDR3 sequence: CASSFNLGPDTQYF. The CDR3 coding sequence is TGTGCCAGCAGTTTCAATCTGGGACCGGATACGCAGTATTTT.

A remark on this clonotype: One end of the junction fails to match germline, which may point to a read error. V gene TRBV12-3 or TRBV12-4 combines with J gene TRBJ2-1; 7 bases line up with TRBD1. The CDR3 is 13 residues long. CDR3 DNA sequence: TGTGTCAGCAGTTTAGCACAGGGGAATGAGCAGTTCTTC. This encodes CVSSLAQGNEQFF.

This clonotype has a count of ten or more. The chain employs TRBV11-2 and TRBJ2-2; D may be TRBD1 (6 bases). CDR1 is SGHAT, CDR2 FQNNGV, per germline. This CDR3 is 15 amino acids long. Trimming shortened V by 1 base and J by 4 bases, and 10 bases separated the two germline ends. In DNA form, the CDR3 reads TGTGCCAGCAGCTTAGTGCAGGGGCCCACCGGGGAGCTGTTTTTT. This gives the protein CASSLVQGPTGELFF.

Only one count was recorded for this clonotype. This could be a read error, since a much larger clone is one nucleotide away. The CDR3 DNA reads as TGCGCCAGCAGCTCTGGTGGGGTTTTTACTGAGCAGTTCTTC. This gives the protein CASSSGGVFTEQFF. This chain uses TRBV5-1 with TRBJ2-1; unclear D gene. Germline V gene sequence: CDR1 SGHRS, CDR2 YFSETQ. Trimming shortened V by 3 bases and J by 9 bases, and 16 bases separated the two germline ends. The CDR3 spans 14 residues.

The chain is built from TRBV7-2 and TRBJ1-5; D is uncertain. Germline V lookup: CDR1 SGHTA, CDR2 FQGNSA. V shed 3 bases and J shed 6 bases, with 12 bases lying between them. The length of the CDR3 is 14 residues. The CDR3 bases are TGTGCCAGCAGCTTGCAGGCAGTTGGTCAGCCCCAGCATTTT. This encodes CASSLQAVGQPQHF.

This chain connects TRBV20-1 to TRBJ2-1; 7 bases map to TRBD2. This CDR3 comprises 17 residues. Trimming took 2 bases from V and 1 from J; bases not matched to a gene: 11. Germline V CDR1 and CDR2: DFQATT, SNEGSKA (reference sequence). The CDR3 region is CSARYDQRDISYNEQFF. For the CDR3, the DNA is TGCAGTGCTAGATATGACCAGCGGGATATATCCTACAATGAGCAGTTCTTC.

CDR3 loop: CASSFRTGGFYEQYF. CDR3 bases: TGTGCCAGCAGCTTTAGGACAGGGGGCTTCTACGAGCAGTACTTC. The genes are TRBV7-8 and TRBJ2-7, with 11 bases lining up with TRBD1. Unmatched junction bases numbered 4, after V lost 3 bases and J lost 3 bases. There are 15 residues in the CDR3. Germline V CDR1 and CDR2: SGHVS, FQNEAQ.

The chain recombines TRBV2 with TRBJ2-4, with 8 positions matching TRBD1. The CDR3 spans 14 residues. Germline V CDR1 and CDR2: SNHLY, FYNNEI. The ends lost 6 bases at V and 8 bases at J; junction bases unmatched: 9. The CDR3 loop is CASRLTGVRDIQYF. CDR3 coding DNA: TGTGCCAGCAGGCTGACAGGGGTGAGGGACATTCAGTACTTC.

This clonotype was recorded only once. This sequence joins TRBV29-1 and TRBJ2-3; 9 bases are shared with TRBD2. From germline, CDR1 is SQVTM and CDR2 ANQGSEA. CDR3 length: 14 residues. The junction had 5 bases not matched to a gene; V was cut back by 5 bases and J by 2 bases. This CDR3 reads CSVLTSGFTDTQYF. CDR3 sequence (DNA): TGCAGCGTTCTGACTAGCGGCTTCACAGATACGCAGTATTTT.

This chain uses TRBV28 with TRBJ2-7; 7 bases are shared with TRBD1. Per germline, CDR1 MDHEN and CDR2 SYDVKM. The J segment lost 0 bases and the V segment lost 6 bases, leaving 8 bases of the junction unmatched. The CDR3 has 15 residues. The CDR3 DNA reads as TGTGCCAGCAGCCCCGACAGGGCAACCTCCTACGAGCAGTACTTC. Translating it yields CASSPDRATSYEQYF. The variable domain in full, with the rest retrieved from reference TRBV28 and TRBJ2-7, is DVKVTQSSRYLVKRTGEKVFLECVQDMDHENMFWYRQDPGLGLRLIYFSYDVKMKEKGDIPEGYSVSREKKERFSLILESASTNQTSMYLCASSPDRATSYEQYFGPGTRLTVT.

There are many counts of this clonotype. The V gene is TRBV5-1, the J gene TRBJ1-4; perhaps TRBD1 as D (5 bases). V was clipped by 0 bases and J by 2 bases, with 5 bases between them. The CDR3 runs 14 residues. The germline gives CDR1 SGHRS, CDR2 YFSETQ. As DNA, the CDR3 is TGCGCCAGCAGCTTGGCAGGGACTAATGAAAAACTGTTTTTT. This sequence encodes CASSLAGTNEKLFF.

This sequence joins TRBV12-3 or TRBV12-4 and TRBJ2-3, with 11 bases fitting TRBD2. The CDR3 has 16 residues. Trimming took 6 bases from V and 3 from J; bases not matched to a gene: 8. CDR3 DNA: TGTGCCAGCAGGCCACTAGCGGGAGAGAGAACAGATACGCAGTATTTT. It yields the protein CASRPLAGERTDTQYF.

This chain connects TRBV10-3 to TRBJ2-3; 9 bases are shared with TRBD2. Trimming removed 4 bases from V and 2 bases from J; junction bases left unmatched: 4. The CDR3 is made up of 15 amino acids. The germline V gene has CDR1 ENHRY and CDR2 SYGVKD. The CDR3 DNA reads TGTGCCATCAGTGGGCTAGCGGGGACCACAGATACGCAGTATTTT. This codes for CAISGLAGTTDTQYF.

The CDR3 nucleotides are TGTGCCAGCAGGCACAGGCCGAACACAGAGACCCAGTACTTC. Its protein product is CASRHRPNTETQYF. The V gene is TRBV28, the J gene TRBJ2-5, with D maybe TRBD1 (5 bases). The germline gives CDR1 MDHEN, CDR2 SYDVKM. This CDR3 region has 14 residues. V was trimmed by 6 bases and J by 4 bases, leaving 15 bases between them.

The rearrangement links TRBV19 to TRBJ1-6, with D maybe TRBD1 (6 bases). The CDR3 has 15 amino acids. Looked up from germline, CDR1 is LNHDA and CDR2 is SQIVND (reference sequence). V lost 4 bases and J 9 bases, leaving 16 bases between the germline ends. The DNA for the CDR3 is TGTGCCAGTAGTAGACCAGGGGCCATCAGTTCACCCCTCCACTTT. It translates to CASSRPGAISSPLHF. The full variable domain, its missing parts supplied by reference TRBV19 and TRBJ1-6, is DGGITQSPKYLFRKEGQNVTLSCEQNLNHDAMYWYRQDPGQGLRLIYYSQIVNDFQKGDIAEGYSVSREKKESFPLTVTSAQKNPTAFYLCASSRPGAISSPLHFGNGTRLTVT.

This clonotype was seen a handful of times. V and J are TRBV7-9 and TRBJ1-4, with D perhaps matching TRBD1 (5 bases). Germline CDR1 SEHNR, CDR2 FQNEAQ (reference sequence). The CDR3 spans 14 residues. V lost 5 bases and J lost 5, with 12 bases in between. This CDR3 reads CASSPGGGNEKLFF. CDR3 DNA: TGTGCCAGCAGCCCCGGGGGGGGAAATGAAAAACTGTTTTTT. Complete variable domain (other parts from reference TRBV7-9 and TRBJ1-4): DTGVSQNPRHKITKRGQNVTFRCDPISEHNRLYWYRQTLGQGPEFLTYFQNEAQLEKSRLLSDRFSAERPKGSFSTLEIQRTEQGDSAMYLCASSPGGGNEKLFFGSGTQLSVL.